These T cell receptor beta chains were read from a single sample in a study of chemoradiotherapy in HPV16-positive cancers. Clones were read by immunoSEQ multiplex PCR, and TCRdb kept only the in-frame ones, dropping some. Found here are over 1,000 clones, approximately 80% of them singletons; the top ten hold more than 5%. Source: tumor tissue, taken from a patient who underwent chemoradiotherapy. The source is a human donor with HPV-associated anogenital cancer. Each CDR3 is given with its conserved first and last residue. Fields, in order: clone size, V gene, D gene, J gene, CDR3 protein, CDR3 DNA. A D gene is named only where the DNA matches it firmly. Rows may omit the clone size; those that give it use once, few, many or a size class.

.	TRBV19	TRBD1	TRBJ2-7	CASSIGPPGQGPYEQYF	TGTGCCAGTAGTATTGGTCCGCCGGGACAGGGACCCTACGAGCAGTACTTC
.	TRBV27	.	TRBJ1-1	CASSLWSGTEAFF	TGTGCCAGCAGTTTATGGTCAGGGACTGAAGCTTTCTTT
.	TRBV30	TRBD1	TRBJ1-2	CAWTPGGGGYTF	TGTGCCTGGACGCCAGGGGGGGGCGGCTACACCTTC
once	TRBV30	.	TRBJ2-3	CAWSVRRADTQYF	TGTGCCTGGAGTGTACGCAGGGCAGATACGCAGTATTTT
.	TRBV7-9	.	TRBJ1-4	CASSPARAGTTNEKLFF	TGTGCCAGCAGTCCCGCGAGGGCAGGGACAACTAATGAAAAACTGTTTTTT
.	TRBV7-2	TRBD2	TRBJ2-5	CASSRREGETQYF	TGTGCCAGCAGCCGCCGGGAGGGGGAGACCCAGTACTTC
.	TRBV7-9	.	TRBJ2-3	CASSPRGSGGTDTQYF	TGTGCCAGCAGCCCCCGGGGTAGCGGAGGCACAGATACGCAGTATTTT
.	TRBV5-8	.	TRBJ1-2	CASSPEGGPLLSYTF	TGTGCCAGCAGCCCGGAGGGGGGACCGCTTCTATCCTACACCTTC
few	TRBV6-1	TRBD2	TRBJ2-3	CASSGMAGGTDTQYF	TGTGCCAGCAGTGGCATGGCGGGAGGTACAGATACGCAGTATTTT
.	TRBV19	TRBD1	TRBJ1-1	CASKDRPDTEAFF	TGTGCCAGTAAGGACAGGCCGGACACTGAAGCTTTCTTT
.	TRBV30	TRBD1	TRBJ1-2	CAWSVPDRVSYGYTF	TGTGCCTGGAGTGTACCGGACAGGGTCAGCTATGGCTACACCTTC
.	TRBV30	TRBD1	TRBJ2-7	CAWSLGQGAYEQYF	TGTGCCTGGAGTCTCGGACAGGGGGCCTACGAGCAGTACTTC